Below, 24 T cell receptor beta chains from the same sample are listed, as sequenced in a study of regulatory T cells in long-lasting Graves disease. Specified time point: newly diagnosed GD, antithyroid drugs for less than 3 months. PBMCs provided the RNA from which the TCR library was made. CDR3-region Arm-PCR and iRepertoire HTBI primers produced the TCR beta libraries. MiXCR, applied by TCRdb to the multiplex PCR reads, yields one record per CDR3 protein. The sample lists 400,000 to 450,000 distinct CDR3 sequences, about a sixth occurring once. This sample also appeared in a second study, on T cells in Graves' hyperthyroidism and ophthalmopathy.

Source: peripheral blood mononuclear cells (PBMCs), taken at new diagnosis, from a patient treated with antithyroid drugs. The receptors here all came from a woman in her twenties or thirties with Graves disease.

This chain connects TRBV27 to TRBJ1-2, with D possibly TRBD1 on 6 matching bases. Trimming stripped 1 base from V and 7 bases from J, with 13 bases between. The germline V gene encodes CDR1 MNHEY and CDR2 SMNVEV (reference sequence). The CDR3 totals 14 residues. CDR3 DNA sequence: TGTGCCAGCAGTTTATACCGGGACACCGCTGGCTACACCTTC. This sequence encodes CASSLYRDTAGYTF.

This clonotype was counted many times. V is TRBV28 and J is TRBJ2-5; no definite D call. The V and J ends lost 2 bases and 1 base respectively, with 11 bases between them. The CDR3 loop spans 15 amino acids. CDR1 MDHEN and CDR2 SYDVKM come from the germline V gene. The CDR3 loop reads CASSLDQAAQETQYF. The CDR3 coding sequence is TGTGCCAGCAGTTTAGACCAGGCCGCCCAAGAGACCCAGTACTTC.

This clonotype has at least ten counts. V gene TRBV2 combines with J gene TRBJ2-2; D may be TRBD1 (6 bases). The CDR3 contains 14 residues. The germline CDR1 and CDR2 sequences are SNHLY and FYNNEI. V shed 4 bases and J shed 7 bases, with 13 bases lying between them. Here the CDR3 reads CASSGRTALGELFF. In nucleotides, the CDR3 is TGTGCCAGCAGTGGGAGGACAGCTCTCGGGGAGCTGTTTTTT.

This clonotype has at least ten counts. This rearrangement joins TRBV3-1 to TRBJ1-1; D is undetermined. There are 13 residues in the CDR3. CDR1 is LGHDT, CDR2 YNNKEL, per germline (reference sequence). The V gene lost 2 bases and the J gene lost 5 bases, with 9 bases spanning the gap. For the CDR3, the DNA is TGTGCCAGCAGCCAACCCCGAGGGACTGAAGCTTTCTTT. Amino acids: CASSQPRGTEAFF.

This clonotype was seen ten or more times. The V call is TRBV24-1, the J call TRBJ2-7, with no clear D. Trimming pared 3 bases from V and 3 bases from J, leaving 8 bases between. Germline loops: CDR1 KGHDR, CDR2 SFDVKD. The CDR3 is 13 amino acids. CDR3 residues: CATSDQWDYEQYF. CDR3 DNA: TGTGCCACCAGTGATCAGTGGGACTACGAGCAGTACTTC.

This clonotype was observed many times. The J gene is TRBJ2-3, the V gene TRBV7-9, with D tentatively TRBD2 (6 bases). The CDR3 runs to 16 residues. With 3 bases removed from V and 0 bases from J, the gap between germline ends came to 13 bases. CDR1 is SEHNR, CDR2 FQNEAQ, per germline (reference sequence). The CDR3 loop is CASSFMGLGSTDTQYF. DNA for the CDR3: TGTGCCAGCAGCTTTATGGGACTGGGGAGCACAGATACGCAGTATTTT.

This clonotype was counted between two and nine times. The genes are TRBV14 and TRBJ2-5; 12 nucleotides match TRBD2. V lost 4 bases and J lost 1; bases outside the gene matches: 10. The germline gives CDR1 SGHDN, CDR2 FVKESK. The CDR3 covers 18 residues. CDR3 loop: CASSPGLAGRPFQETQYF. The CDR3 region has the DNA TGTGCCAGCAGCCCCGGACTAGCGGGGAGGCCTTTCCAAGAGACCCAGTACTTC.

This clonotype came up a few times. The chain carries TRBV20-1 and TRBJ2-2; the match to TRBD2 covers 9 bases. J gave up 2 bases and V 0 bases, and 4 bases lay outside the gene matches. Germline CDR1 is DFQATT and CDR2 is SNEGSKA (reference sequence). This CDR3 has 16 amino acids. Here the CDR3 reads CSARDASGTNTGELFF. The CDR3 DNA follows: TGCAGTGCTAGAGATGCTAGCGGGACAAACACCGGGGAGCTGTTTTTT.

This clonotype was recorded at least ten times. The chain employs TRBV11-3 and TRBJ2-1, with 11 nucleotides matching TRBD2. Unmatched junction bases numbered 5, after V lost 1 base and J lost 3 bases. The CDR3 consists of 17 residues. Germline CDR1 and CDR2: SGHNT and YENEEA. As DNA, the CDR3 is TGTGCCAGCAGCTTAGGTGCGGGACTAGCGGTCTACAATGAGCAGTTCTTC. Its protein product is CASSLGAGLAVYNEQFF.

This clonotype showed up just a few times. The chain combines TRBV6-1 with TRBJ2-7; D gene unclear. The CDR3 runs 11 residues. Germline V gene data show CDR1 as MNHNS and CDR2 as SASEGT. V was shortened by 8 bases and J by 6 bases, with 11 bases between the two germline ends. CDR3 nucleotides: TGTGCCAGCGCGCCTGATACCGAGCAGTACTTC. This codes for CASAPDTEQYF.

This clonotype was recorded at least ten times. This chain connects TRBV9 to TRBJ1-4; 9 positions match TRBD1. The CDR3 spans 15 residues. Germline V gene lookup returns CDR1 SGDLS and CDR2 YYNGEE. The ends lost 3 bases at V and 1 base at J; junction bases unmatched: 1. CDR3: CASSGTGVTNEKLFF. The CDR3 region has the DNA TGTGCCAGCAGCGGGACAGGGGTAACTAATGAAAAACTGTTTTTT.

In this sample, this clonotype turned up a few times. CDR3 protein: CSAERQVAYEQYF. CDR3 in DNA: TGCAGTGCTGAGCGACAGGTGGCCTACGAGCAGTACTTC. This chain links TRBV20-1 with TRBJ2-7, with D possibly matching TRBD1 (6 bases). Germline V gene lookup returns CDR1 DFQATT and CDR2 SNEGSKA (reference sequence). There are 13 residues in the CDR3. V dropped 5 bases and J dropped 2 bases, with 13 bases sitting between them.

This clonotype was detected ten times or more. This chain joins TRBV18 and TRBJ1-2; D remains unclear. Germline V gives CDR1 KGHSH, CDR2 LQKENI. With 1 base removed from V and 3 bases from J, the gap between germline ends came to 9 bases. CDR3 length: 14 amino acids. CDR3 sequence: CASSPLKDDYGYTF. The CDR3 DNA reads TGTGCCAGCTCACCACTTAAGGACGACTATGGCTACACCTTC.

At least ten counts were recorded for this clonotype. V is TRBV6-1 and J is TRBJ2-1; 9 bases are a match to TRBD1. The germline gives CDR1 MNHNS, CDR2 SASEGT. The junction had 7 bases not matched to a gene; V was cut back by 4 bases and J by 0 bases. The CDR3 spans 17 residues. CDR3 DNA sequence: TGTGCCAGCAGTGCTGGGACAGGGCAAAACTCCTACAATGAGCAGTTCTTC. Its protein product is CASSAGTGQNSYNEQFF.

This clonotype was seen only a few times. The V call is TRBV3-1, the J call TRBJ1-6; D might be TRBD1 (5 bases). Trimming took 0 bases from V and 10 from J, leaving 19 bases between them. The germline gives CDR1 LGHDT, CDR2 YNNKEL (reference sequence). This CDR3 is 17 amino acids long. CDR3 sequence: CASSQERWGALSSPLHF. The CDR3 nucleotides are TGTGCCAGCAGCCAAGAAAGGTGGGGCGCTCTTAGCTCACCCCTCCACTTT.

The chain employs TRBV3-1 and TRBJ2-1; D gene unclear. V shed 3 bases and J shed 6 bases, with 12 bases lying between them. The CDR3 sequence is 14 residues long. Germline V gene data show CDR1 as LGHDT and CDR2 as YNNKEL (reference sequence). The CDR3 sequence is CASSQIWFSNEQFF. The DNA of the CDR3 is TGTGCCAGCAGCCAGATCTGGTTTAGCAATGAGCAGTTCTTC.

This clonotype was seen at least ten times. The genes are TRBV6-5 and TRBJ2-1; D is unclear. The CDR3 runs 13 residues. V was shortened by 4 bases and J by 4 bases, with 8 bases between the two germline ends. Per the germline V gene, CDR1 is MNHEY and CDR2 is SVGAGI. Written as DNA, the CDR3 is TGTGCCAGCAGTTCGCCGACTTACAATGAGCAGTTCTTC. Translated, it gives CASSSPTYNEQFF.

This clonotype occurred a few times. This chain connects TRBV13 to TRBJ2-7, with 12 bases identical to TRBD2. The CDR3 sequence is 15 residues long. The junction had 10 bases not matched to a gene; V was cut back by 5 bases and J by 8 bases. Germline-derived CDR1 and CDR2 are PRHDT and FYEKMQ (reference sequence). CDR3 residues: CASSPTSGRTRKQYF. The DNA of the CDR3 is TGTGCCAGCAGCCCGACTAGCGGGAGAACTCGCAAGCAGTACTTC.

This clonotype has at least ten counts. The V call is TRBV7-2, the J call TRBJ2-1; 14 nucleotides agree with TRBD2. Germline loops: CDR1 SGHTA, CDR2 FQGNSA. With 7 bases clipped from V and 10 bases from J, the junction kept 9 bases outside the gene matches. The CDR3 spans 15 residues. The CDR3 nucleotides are TGTGCCAGCACCGGGACTAGCGGGAGTTCGGTCGAGCAGTTCTTC. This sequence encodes CASTGTSGSSVEQFF.

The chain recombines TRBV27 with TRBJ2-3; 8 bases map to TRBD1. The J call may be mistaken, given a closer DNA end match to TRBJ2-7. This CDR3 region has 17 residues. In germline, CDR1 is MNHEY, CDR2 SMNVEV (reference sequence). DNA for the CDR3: TGTGCCAGCCGCGGGACAGGAAACCTCCTCTACTCCTACGAGCAGTACTTC. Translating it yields CASRGTGNLLYSYEQYF.

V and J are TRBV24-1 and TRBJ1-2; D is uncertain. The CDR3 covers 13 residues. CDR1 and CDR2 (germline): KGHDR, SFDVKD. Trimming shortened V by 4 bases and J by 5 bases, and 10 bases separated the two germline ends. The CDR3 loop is CATSDRTVYGYTF. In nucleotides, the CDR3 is TGTGCCACCAGTGACCGGACGGTGTATGGCTACACCTTC.

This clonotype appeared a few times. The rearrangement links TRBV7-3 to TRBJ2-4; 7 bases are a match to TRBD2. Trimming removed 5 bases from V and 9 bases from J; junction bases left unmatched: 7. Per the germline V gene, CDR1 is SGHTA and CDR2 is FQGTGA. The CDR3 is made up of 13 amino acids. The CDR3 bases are TGTGCCAGCAGCCTCTCCCCGGGAGGCATTCAGTACTTC. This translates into CASSLSPGGIQYF. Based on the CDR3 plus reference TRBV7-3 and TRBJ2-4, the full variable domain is GAGVSQTPSNKVTEKGKYVELRCDPISGHTALYWYRQSLGQGPEFLIYFQGTGAADDSGLPNDRFFAVRPEGSVSTLKIQRTERGDSAVYLCASSLSPGGIQYFGAGTRLSVL.

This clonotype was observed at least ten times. CDR3 in amino acids: CASSYGDRAYEQYF. DNA of the CDR3: TGCGCCAGCAGCTACGGGGACAGGGCCTACGAGCAGTACTTC. This chain uses TRBV5-1 with TRBJ2-7, with TRBD1 matching 9 bases. Trimming at V came to 3 bases and at J to 2 bases, leaving 3 bases not matched to a gene. CDR1 and CDR2 (germline): SGHRS, YFSETQ. The CDR3 spans 14 residues. The complete variable domain, with remaining parts taken from reference TRBV5-1 and TRBJ2-7, reads KAGVTQTPRYLIKTRGQQVTLSCSPISGHRSVSWYQQTPGQGLQFLFEYFSETQRNKGNFPGRFSGRQFSNSRSEMNVSTLELGDSALYLCASSYGDRAYEQYFGPGTRLTVT.

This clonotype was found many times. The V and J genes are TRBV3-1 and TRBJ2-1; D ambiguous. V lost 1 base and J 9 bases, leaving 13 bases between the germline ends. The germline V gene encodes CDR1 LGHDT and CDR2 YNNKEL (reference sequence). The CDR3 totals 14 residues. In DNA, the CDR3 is TGTGCCAGCAGCCAAGTAGGGCCCCCTAGTGAGCAGTTCTTC. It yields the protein CASSQVGPPSEQFF.